These 31 T cell receptor beta chains were sequenced from one sample in a study of blood T cell repertoires in COVID-19. Profiling relied on immunoSEQ multiplex PCR, and the TCRdb table lists in-frame clones only, not all of them. Of tens of thousands of clones listed, 89% were seen once; the top ten hold more than 4.5%. The sample was peripheral blood. These receptors were obtained from a man aged 55 to 70 with COVID-19, enrolled during active disease.

A note on this clone: The same CDR3 can be traced to other DNA sequences in this sample. The rearrangement joins TRBV5-1 to TRBJ1-1, with TRBD1 as a possible D gene (5 bases). The CDR3 covers 13 residues. Per germline, CDR1 SGHRS and CDR2 YFSETQ. Trimming took off 4 bases at V and 2 bases at J, with 9 bases between the two ends. Here the CDR3 DNA reads TGCGCCAGCAGCGCCACAGGTAACACTGAAGCTTTCTTT. Protein sequence: CASSATGNTEAFF.

The J gene is TRBJ1-6, the V gene TRBV6-5; maybe TRBD1 (6 bases). CDR1 MNHEY and CDR2 SVGAGI come from the germline V gene. This CDR3 has 15 amino acids. Trimming took off 2 bases at V and 7 bases at J, with 12 bases between the two ends. CDR3: CASSYNRGANSPLHF. The DNA for the CDR3 is TGTGCCAGCAGTTACAATCGGGGGGCCAATTCACCCCTCCACTTT.

CDR3 nucleotide sequence: TGTGCCAGCAGTGAAGGGACAGGGGAAAACTATGGCTACACCTTC. This translates into CASSEGTGENYGYTF. This rearrangement joins TRBV6-1 to TRBJ1-2; TRBD1 matches at 9 bases. The length of the CDR3 is 15 residues. CDR1 MNHNS and CDR2 SASEGT come from the germline V gene. Trimming at V came to 1 base and at J to 2 bases, leaving 2 bases not matched to a gene.

The rearrangement uses TRBV6-5 and TRBJ1-4, with D possibly being TRBD1 (5 bases). The CDR3 runs to 15 residues. Trimming left V 7 bases short and J 5 bases short, with 17 bases between. CDR1 is MNHEY and CDR2 is SVGAGI in the germline V gene. The CDR3 is CASIRSAGVNEKLFF. For the CDR3, the DNA is TGTGCCAGCATTAGGTCGGCGGGGGTGAATGAAAAACTGTTTTTT.

There are a few counts of this clone. This sequence joins TRBV6-5 and TRBJ2-2; no clear D. Trimming cost V 0 bases and J 0 bases, with 5 bases left between them. This CDR3 is 15 amino acids long. Germline values: CDR1 MNHEY, CDR2 SVGAGI. Here the CDR3 DNA reads TGTGCCAGCAGTTACTCGCGGACGAACACCGGGGAGCTGTTTTTT. Its protein is CASSYSRTNTGELFF.

This chain joins TRBV5-4 and TRBJ2-1, with D perhaps matching TRBD2 (7 bases). The ends were cut back, 3 bases at V and 5 bases at J, with 15 bases in the middle. Germline assignment: CDR1 SGHNT and CDR2 YYREEE (reference sequence). This CDR3 is built from 15 residues. Written as DNA, the CDR3 is TGTGCCAGCAGCTCGGGGGGACAACCTGACAATGAGCAGTTCTTC. The encoded protein is CASSSGGQPDNEQFF. The entire variable domain, with the rest obtained from reference TRBV5-4 and TRBJ2-1, is as follows: ETGVTQSPTHLIKTRGQQVTLRCSSQSGHNTVSWYQQALGQGPQFIFQYYREEENGRGNFPPRFSGLQFPNYSSELNVNALELDDSALYLCASSSGGQPDNEQFFGPGTRLTVL.

In DNA, the CDR3 is TGCGCCAGCAGCCAATCGACACGAAATGAAAAACTGTTTTTT. Amino acid sequence: CASSQSTRNEKLFF. The rearrangement joins TRBV4-3 to TRBJ1-4; D ambiguous. The germline V gene encodes CDR1 LGHNA and CDR2 YSLEER. The CDR3 length is 14 residues. Between the trimmed V and J ends, which lost 2 bases and 5 bases, there was a span of 9 bases.

V gene TRBV7-8 combines with J gene TRBJ1-1, with 11 bases identical to TRBD1. The CDR3 sequence is 17 residues long. The germline CDR1 and CDR2 sequences are SGHVS and FQNEAQ. Trimming cost V 4 bases and J 4 bases; bases outside gene matches: 11. DNA for the CDR3: TGTGCCAGCAGCTCGCTTCCGGGACAGGGGGTAAGCACTGAAGCTTTCTTT. Translation: CASSSLPGQGVSTEAFF.

The V gene is TRBV2, the J gene TRBJ1-4; weak D call: TRBD1 (6 bases). Germline V gene sequence: CDR1 SNHLY, CDR2 FYNNEI. The length of the CDR3 is 17 residues. The V gene lost 3 bases and the J gene lost 0 bases, with 14 bases spanning the gap. In nucleotides, the CDR3 is TGTGCCAGCAGTGAGAAACAGGGACCTGCAACTAATGAAAAACTGTTTTTT. Translating it yields CASSEKQGPATNEKLFF.

To note about this clone: Compared with germline, one end of the junction differs, possibly owing to a read error. The chain links TRBV7-7 to TRBJ2-5, with D tentatively TRBD2 (5 bases). From germline, CDR1 is SSHAT and CDR2 FNYEAQ (reference sequence). CDR3 length: 15 residues. The DNA of the CDR3 is TGTGCTAGCAGCTTAGGGTCGGCAGAGGGCGAGACCCAGTACTTC. Its translation: CASSLGSAEGETQYF.

The chain employs TRBV4-1 and TRBJ1-1; maybe TRBD1 (5 bases). The V end was cut by 0 bases, the J end by 7 bases, with 9 bases between. Germline CDR1 is MGHRA and CDR2 is YSYEKL. This CDR3 is 13 amino acids long. Here the CDR3 reads CASSQETELEAFF. The CDR3 DNA reads TGCGCCAGCAGCCAAGAGACAGAGCTTGAAGCTTTCTTT.

The gene calls are TRBV4-2 and TRBJ1-2; D unresolved. Germline values: CDR1 LGHNA, CDR2 YNFKEQ. The CDR3 is made up of 15 amino acids. Trimming took off 0 bases at V and 4 bases at J, with 12 bases between the two ends. The CDR3 reads CASSQESREGYGYTF. The DNA for the CDR3 is TGTGCCAGCAGCCAAGAGTCGAGGGAGGGCTATGGCTACACCTTC.

This chain uses TRBV18 with TRBJ2-5, with 8 bases identical to TRBD2. The CDR3 loop spans 15 amino acids. Germline CDR1 and CDR2: KGHSH and LQKENI. V was pared by 2 bases and J by 5 bases, with 7 bases of the junction left unmatched. CDR3 DNA: TGTGCCAGCTCACCAGGAGCGGGAGTTGGGGAGACCCAGTACTTC. Translating gives CASSPGAGVGETQYF.

This clone showed up just a few times. The chain is built from TRBV7-8 and TRBJ1-2, with a weak D call TRBD1 (6 bases). Germline V gene data show CDR1 as SGHVS and CDR2 as FQNEAQ. V was trimmed by 4 bases and J by 3 bases, leaving 12 bases between them. The CDR3 contains 14 residues. The CDR3 DNA follows: TGTGCCAGCAGCTCCCGGGACACCTACTATGGCTACACCTTC. Translation gives CASSSRDTYYGYTF. Filled out from reference TRBV7-8 and TRBJ1-2, the complete variable domain reads GAGVSQSPRYKVAKRGQDVALRCDPISGHVSLFWYQQALGQGPEFLTYFQNEAQLDKSGLPSDRFFAERPEGSVSTLKIQRTQQEDSAVYLCASSSRDTYYGYTFGSGTRLTVV.

V is TRBV2 and J is TRBJ2-7; TRBD1 is a possible D gene (6 bases). The CDR3 sequence is 14 residues long. CDR1 SNHLY and CDR2 FYNNEI come from the germline V gene. V lost 7 bases to trimming and J lost 4 bases, with 17 bases between them. The CDR3 sequence is CASKTGSLSYEQYF. The CDR3 nucleotides read TGTGCCAGCAAAACAGGGAGTCTTTCGTACGAGCAGTACTTC.

This clone came up once. This chain connects TRBV6-2 or TRBV6-3 to TRBJ1-4; TRBD1 agrees at 10 bases. This CDR3 is built from 16 residues. The V and J ends lost 4 bases and 8 bases, in that order; junction bases with no gene match: 10. CDR1 is MNHEY, CDR2 SVGEGT, per germline. In nucleotides, the CDR3 is TGTGCCAGCAGTTGGGGCCTGGGACAGGGGAGAGAAAAACTGTTTTTT. Protein sequence: CASSWGLGQGREKLFF.

The rearrangement links TRBV24-1 to TRBJ2-2; D unclear. Germline V gene sequence: CDR1 KGHDR, CDR2 SFDVKD. Trimming stripped 1 base from V and 7 bases from J, with 9 bases between. The CDR3 has 14 amino acids. CDR3 protein: CATSDFGGGGELFF. As DNA, the CDR3 is TGTGCCACCAGTGATTTCGGTGGCGGCGGGGAGCTGTTTTTT.

The genes are TRBV21-1 and TRBJ2-2; the table's D call, TRBD1, has no DNA check behind it. TRBV21-1 is noted as a pseudogene. CDR3 length: 14 residues. As DNA, the CDR3 is TGTGCCAGCAGCAAGAAAGGGGTCACCGGGGAGCTGTTTTTT. This gives the protein CASSKKGVTGELFF.

J is TRBJ2-1 and V is TRBV5-1; 9 nucleotides agree with TRBD2. The V and J ends lost 5 bases and 9 bases, in that order; junction bases with no gene match: 9. The CDR3 has 14 amino acids. CDR1 and CDR2 from the germline V gene are SGHRS and YFSETQ. CDR3 nucleotide sequence: TGCGCCAGCAGGACCGTAGCGGGAGTTGGTGAGCAGTTCTTC. Protein: CASRTVAGVGEQFF.

The V call is TRBV11-3, the J call TRBJ2-5, with TRBD1 identical over 8 bases. The CDR3 length is 16 residues. The V and J ends lost 1 base and 0 bases, in that order; junction bases with no gene match: 4. Germline assignment: CDR1 SGHNT and CDR2 YENEEA. CDR3 bases: TGTGCCAGCAGCTTAGGAGGACAGGGACACCAAGAGACCCAGTACTTC. It is translated as CASSLGGQGHQETQYF. The full variable domain, its missing parts supplied by reference TRBV11-3 and TRBJ2-5, is EAGVVQSPRYKIIEKKQPVAFWCNPISGHNTLYWYLQNLGQGPELLIRYENEEAVDDSQLPKDRFSAERLKGVDSTLKIQPAELGDSAVYLCASSLGGQGHQETQYFGPGTRLLVL.

The J gene is TRBJ2-7, the V gene TRBV3-1 (or the pseudogene TRBV3-2); 8 bases match TRBD2. The CDR3 runs to 14 residues. Germline values: CDR1 LGHDT, CDR2 YNNKEL (reference sequence). V shed 2 bases and J 3 bases; nucleotides not matched to a gene: 3. The CDR3 DNA follows: TGTGCCAGCAGCCAAAGTAGCGGGAACTACGAGCAGTACTTC. It specifies CASSQSSGNYEQYF.

V usage is TRBV6-5 and J usage is TRBJ1-4, with D perhaps TRBD1 (6 bases). V dropped 5 bases and J dropped 14 bases, with 12 bases sitting between them. CDR3 length: 11 amino acids. CDR1 and CDR2 (germline): MNHEY, SVGAGI. The CDR3 DNA sequence: TGTGCCAGCAGTCCCCGGACAGTGCTGTTTTTT. Protein: CASSPRTVLFF.

The rearrangement links TRBV5-6 to TRBJ2-1, with 7 bases identical to TRBD2. Per the germline V gene, CDR1 is SGHDT and CDR2 is YYEEEE. Trimming took 1 base from V and 3 from J; bases not matched to a gene: 4. This CDR3 comprises 15 residues. CDR3 sequence: CASSLTGRGYNEQFF. CDR3 sequence (DNA): TGTGCCAGCAGCTTGACGGGGAGGGGCTACAATGAGCAGTTCTTC.

V usage is TRBV19 and J usage is TRBJ2-5, with D perhaps matching TRBD1 (6 bases). CDR3 length equals 14 residues. The V end lost 7 bases, the J end lost 2 bases, and 14 bases lay between the germline ends. Germline V lookup: CDR1 LNHDA, CDR2 SQIVND (reference sequence). CDR3 bases: TGTGCCAGTACCCCGACAGGACAACAAGAGACCCAGTACTTC. This encodes CASTPTGQQETQYF. Looking up the rest from reference TRBV19 and TRBJ2-5 gives the full variable domain: DGGITQSPKYLFRKEGQNVTLSCEQNLNHDAMYWYRQDPGQGLRLIYYSQIVNDFQKGDIAEGYSVSREKKESFPLTVTSAQKNPTAFYLCASTPTGQQETQYFGPGTRLLVL.

The V call is TRBV30, the J call TRBJ2-7, with TRBD1 as a possible D gene (7 bases). V lost 7 bases to trimming and J lost 5 bases, with 15 bases between them. Germline V gives CDR1 GTSNPN, CDR2 SVGIG (reference sequence). The CDR3 extends over 12 amino acids. CDR3 protein: CAYSTGRHEQYF. CDR3 nucleotides: TGTGCCTACTCGACAGGGAGGCACGAGCAGTACTTC.

J is TRBJ2-7 and V is TRBV28; TRBD1 might be the D (6 bases). Germline V gene sequence: CDR1 MDHEN, CDR2 SYDVKM. There are 13 residues in the CDR3. Trimming cost V 5 bases and J 4 bases, with 12 bases left between them. CDR3 nucleotide sequence: TGTGCCAGCAGTGCCCAAAGGGGGTACGAGCAGTACTTC. Protein product: CASSAQRGYEQYF.

The count of this clone is one. The chain carries TRBV3-1 (or the pseudogene TRBV3-2) and TRBJ2-7; TRBD2 is a possible D gene (6 bases). V dropped 1 base and J dropped 0 bases, with 13 bases sitting between them. The CDR3 consists of 16 residues. Germline CDR1 is LGHDT and CDR2 is YNNKEL (reference sequence). CDR3 loop: CASSQVGIGSSYEQYF. Here the CDR3 DNA reads TGTGCCAGCAGCCAAGTGGGGATCGGGAGCTCCTACGAGCAGTACTTC.

This clone turned up a few times. This chain connects TRBV28 to TRBJ2-2; D gene ambiguous. Germline assignment: CDR1 MDHEN and CDR2 SYDVKM. The CDR3 runs 17 residues. V lost 5 bases, J lost 2 bases, and 18 bases lay in between. The CDR3 is CASSATSVSFNTGELFF. The CDR3 bases are TGTGCCAGCAGTGCTACCTCGGTTAGCTTTAACACCGGGGAGCTGTTTTTT.

The chain employs TRBV28 and TRBJ2-7; weak D call: TRBD1 (7 bases). V lost 8 bases to trimming and J lost 1 base, with 9 bases between them. The CDR3 loop spans 12 amino acids. Germline CDR1 reads MDHEN; CDR2 reads SYDVKM. CDR3 sequence (DNA): TGTGCCAGCGCGGGACAGTCCTACGAGCAGTACTTC. Its translation: CASAGQSYEQYF.

V and J are TRBV7-3 and TRBJ2-5; D ambiguous. V lost 2 bases and J lost 0, with 10 bases in between. This CDR3 comprises 15 residues. Germline values: CDR1 SGHTA, CDR2 FQGTGA. Here the CDR3 DNA reads TGTGCCAGCAGCTTAGAAGGAGCATACCAAGAGACCCAGTACTTC. Its translation: CASSLEGAYQETQYF.

The chain couples TRBV16 to TRBJ1-2, with D unclear. Germline V lookup: CDR1 KGHSY, CDR2 FQNENV. CDR3 length: 16 amino acids. Deletions cut 2 bases from V and 3 bases from J, with 16 bases between. The CDR3 bases are TGTGCCAGCAGCCAAGGTGCAACAGCCTATCACTATGGCTACACCTTC. This sequence encodes CASSQGATAYHYGYTF.